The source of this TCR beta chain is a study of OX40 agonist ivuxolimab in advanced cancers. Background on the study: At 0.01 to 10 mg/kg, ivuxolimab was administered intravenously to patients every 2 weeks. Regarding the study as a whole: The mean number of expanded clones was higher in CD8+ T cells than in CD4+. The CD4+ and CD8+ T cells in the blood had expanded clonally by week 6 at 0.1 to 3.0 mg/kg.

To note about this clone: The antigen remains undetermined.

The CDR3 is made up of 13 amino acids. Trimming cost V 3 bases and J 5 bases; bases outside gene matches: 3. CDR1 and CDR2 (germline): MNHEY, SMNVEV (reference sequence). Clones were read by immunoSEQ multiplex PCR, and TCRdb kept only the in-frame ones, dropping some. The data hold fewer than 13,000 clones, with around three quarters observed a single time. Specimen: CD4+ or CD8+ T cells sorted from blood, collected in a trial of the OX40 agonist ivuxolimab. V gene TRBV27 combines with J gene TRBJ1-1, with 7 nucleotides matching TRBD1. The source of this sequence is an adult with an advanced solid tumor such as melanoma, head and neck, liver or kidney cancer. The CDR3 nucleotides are TGTGCCAGCAGTTTGGCAGGGGGGACTGAAGCTTTCTTT. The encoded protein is CASSLAGGTEAFF.